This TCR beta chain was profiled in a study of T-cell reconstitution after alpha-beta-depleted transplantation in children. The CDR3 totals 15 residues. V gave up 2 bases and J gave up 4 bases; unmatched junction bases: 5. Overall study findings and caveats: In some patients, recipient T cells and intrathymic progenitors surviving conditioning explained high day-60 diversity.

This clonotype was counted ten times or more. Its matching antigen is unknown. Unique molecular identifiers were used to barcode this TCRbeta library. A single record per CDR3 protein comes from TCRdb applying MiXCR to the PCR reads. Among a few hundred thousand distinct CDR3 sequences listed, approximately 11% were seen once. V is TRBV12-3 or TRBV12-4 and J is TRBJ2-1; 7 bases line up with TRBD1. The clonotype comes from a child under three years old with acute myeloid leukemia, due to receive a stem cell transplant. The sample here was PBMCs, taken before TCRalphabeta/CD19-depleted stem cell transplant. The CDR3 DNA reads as TGTGCCAGCAGTTTAAGAGGGACAGTTTACAATGAGCAGTTCTTC. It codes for CASSLRGTVYNEQFF.